The 20 T cell receptor beta chains below come from one sample, sequenced in a study of cytomegalovirus exposure and HLA in healthy donors. Vbeta (60) and Jbeta (13) primers were used in the PCR. The method was immunoSEQ multiplex PCR; TCRdb's version includes in-frame clones alone and lacks a portion of them. The table has some 170,000 clones, roughly 85% seen once. Sequenced sample: PBMCs. These receptors came from a man aged 35-49 years in good health and CMV-seropositive.

This chain joins TRBV4-1 and TRBJ2-7, with 8 bases matching TRBD1. J was trimmed by 3 bases and V by 2 bases; bases with no gene match: 6. Germline CDR1 MGHRA, CDR2 YSYEKL. The CDR3 covers 15 residues. CDR3 protein: CASSQRQGRDYEQYF. In DNA, the CDR3 is TGCGCCAGCAGCCAACGACAGGGGCGCGACTACGAGCAGTACTTC.

The sample holds a few counts of this clone. The rearrangement links TRBV11-2 to TRBJ2-5; 10 nucleotides agree with TRBD2. J was trimmed by 0 bases and V by 2 bases; bases with no gene match: 3. Per the germline V gene, CDR1 is SGHAT and CDR2 is FQNNGV. The CDR3 is 16 amino acids. CDR3 residues: CASSLYSGRYQETQYF. CDR3 DNA sequence: TGTGCCAGCAGCTTATATAGCGGGAGGTACCAAGAGACCCAGTACTTC.

In this sample, this clone turned up a few times. This rearrangement joins TRBV6-5 to TRBJ2-2; a weak D match, TRBD1 (5 bases). Germline V gene sequence: CDR1 MNHEY, CDR2 SVGAGI. V lost 6 bases, J lost 2 bases, and 10 bases lay in between. CDR3 length equals 14 residues. CDR3 nucleotide sequence: TGTGCCAGCAGGCTAGGACAAAACACCGGGGAGCTGTTTTTT. Amino acid sequence: CASRLGQNTGELFF.

The chain joins TRBV29-1 to TRBJ2-1; 10 bases align to TRBD2. Looked up from germline, CDR1 is SQVTM and CDR2 is ANQGSEA. Unmatched junction bases numbered 13, after V lost 6 bases and J lost 8 bases. This CDR3 contains 15 residues. CDR3 loop: CSVNFLAGAWDEQFF. The CDR3 DNA sequence: TGCAGCGTGAACTTTCTAGCGGGAGCTTGGGATGAGCAGTTCTTC.

The V call is TRBV5-8, the J call TRBJ2-3, with no clear D. CDR3 length: 15 amino acids. The germline CDR1 and CDR2 sequences are SGHTS and YDEGEE. Trimming left V 2 bases short and J 6 bases short, with 16 bases between. The CDR3 nucleotides are TGTGCCAGCAGCTTCATTTGGGCTCCCGGCGATACGCAGTATTTT. Amino acid sequence: CASSFIWAPGDTQYF.

This chain links TRBV6-1 with TRBJ2-3; 7 bases match TRBD2. The CDR3 runs 16 residues. Germline values: CDR1 MNHNS, CDR2 SASEGT. The J segment lost 0 bases and the V segment lost 3 bases, leaving 6 bases of the junction unmatched. The CDR3 DNA reads as TGTGCCAGCAGTGATAGGAGCGGGACTAGCACAGATACGCAGTATTTT. This encodes CASSDRSGTSTDTQYF.

The rearrangement joins TRBV6-1 to TRBJ1-4; D unresolved. Germline V gene sequence: CDR1 MNHNS, CDR2 SASEGT. V was trimmed by 4 bases and J by 1 base, leaving 7 bases between them. The CDR3 is 14 residues long. The CDR3 DNA reads TGTGCCAGCAGTGGGTCGGTAACTAATGAAAAACTGTTTTTT. It is translated as CASSGSVTNEKLFF.

The chain links TRBV6-5 to TRBJ2-7; TRBD1 matches at 7 bases. J was trimmed by 4 bases and V by 4 bases; bases with no gene match: 4. The CDR3 has 13 amino acids. Germline V gene data show CDR1 as MNHEY and CDR2 as SVGAGI. In DNA form, the CDR3 reads TGTGCCAGCAGTTCACAGGGGTCTTACGAGCAGTACTTC. As protein: CASSSQGSYEQYF.

The chain joins TRBV12-5 to TRBJ2-5; 7 nucleotides agree with TRBD1. Germline trimming cut 4 bases from V and 1 base from J; bases unmatched to any gene: 6. CDR1 is LGHNT and CDR2 is FRNRAP in the germline V gene. The CDR3 totals 15 residues. In DNA form, the CDR3 reads TGTGCTAGTGGTTCGTTAACAGGGGCCCAAGAGACCCAGTACTTC. Encoded protein: CASGSLTGAQETQYF.

The chain is built from TRBV2 and TRBJ2-5; TRBD2 might be the D (6 bases). Germline V CDR1 and CDR2: SNHLY, FYNNEI. The CDR3 spans 15 residues. Trimming removed 6 bases from V and 1 base from J, with 15 bases in between. The DNA for the CDR3 is TGTGCCAGCAGCAGACCGGGACTCACCCAAGAGACCCAGTACTTC. Translating it yields CASSRPGLTQETQYF. Looking up the rest from reference TRBV2 and TRBJ2-5 gives the full variable domain: EPEVTQTPSHQVTQMGQEVILRCVPISNHLYFYWYRQILGQKVEFLVSFYNNEISEKSEIFDDQFSVERPDGSNFTLKIRSTKLEDSAMYFCASSRPGLTQETQYFGPGTRLLVL.

The CDR3 is CASSFRGYTEAFF. The CDR3 DNA reads TGTGCCAGCAGCTTCAGGGGTTACACTGAAGCTTTCTTT. The chain combines TRBV5-6 with TRBJ1-1; a weak D match, TRBD1 (6 bases). Trimming removed 2 bases from V and 3 bases from J, with 8 bases in between. The germline V gene has CDR1 SGHDT and CDR2 YYEEEE. The length of the CDR3 is 13 residues.

The rearrangement links TRBV28 to TRBJ2-7; the match to TRBD2 covers 12 bases. This CDR3 spans 15 amino acids. Germline V lookup: CDR1 MDHEN, CDR2 SYDVKM. Trimming removed 5 bases from V and 2 bases from J; junction bases left unmatched: 4. The chain's CDR3 is CASSPLAGGTYEQYF. Written as DNA, the CDR3 is TGTGCCAGCAGTCCTCTAGCGGGAGGGACCTACGAGCAGTACTTC.

This sequence joins TRBV2 and TRBJ2-7; 8 nucleotides line up with TRBD2. The CDR3 length is 15 residues. V was pared by 8 bases and J by 2 bases, with 11 bases of the junction left unmatched. Germline assignment: CDR1 SNHLY and CDR2 FYNNEI. CDR3: CASGPGAGGAYEQYF. In DNA form, the CDR3 reads TGTGCCAGCGGGCCGGGGGCGGGAGGTGCCTACGAGCAGTACTTC.

In DNA, the CDR3 is TGTGCCAGCAGCTTACTAGCGGGGGCGTACAATGAGCAGTTCTTC. It codes for CASSLLAGAYNEQFF. The gene calls are TRBV7-9 and TRBJ2-1, with TRBD2 matching 10 bases. This CDR3 is built from 15 residues. Germline lookup yields CDR1 SEHNR and CDR2 FQNEAQ (reference sequence). Trimming removed 2 bases from V and 4 bases from J; junction bases left unmatched: 2.

This clone was picked up one time. The rearrangement uses TRBV11-2 and TRBJ1-3, with a weak D call TRBD1 (5 bases). The CDR3 consists of 15 residues. The V gene's germline CDR1 is SGHAT and CDR2 FQNNGV. V lost 5 bases and J lost 2, with 13 bases in between. CDR3: CASSGARAAGNTIYF. The CDR3 DNA is TGTGCCAGCAGCGGGGCACGGGCCGCTGGAAACACCATATATTTT.

The sample holds one count of this clone. The rearrangement links TRBV18 to TRBJ2-3, with 8 bases identical to TRBD2. Germline V CDR1 and CDR2: KGHSH, LQKENI. The CDR3 sequence is 17 residues long. Trimming took 0 bases from V and 3 from J; bases not matched to a gene: 8. The CDR3 sequence: CASSPPNPSGRTDTQYF. CDR3 DNA sequence: TGTGCCAGCTCACCACCGAATCCCAGCGGGAGAACAGATACGCAGTATTTT.

The chain couples TRBV4-2 to TRBJ2-3; a possible D gene is TRBD2 (6 bases). The CDR3 consists of 17 residues. Germline values: CDR1 LGHNA, CDR2 YNFKEQ. The V gene lost 2 bases and the J gene lost 2 bases, with 17 bases spanning the gap. The CDR3 DNA reads TGTGCCAGCAGCCAAAGGAGGGCGGGAAGCTCCACAGATACGCAGTATTTT. This codes for CASSQRRAGSSTDTQYF.

This rearrangement joins TRBV28 to TRBJ1-3; possibly TRBD1 for D (6 bases). The V end lost 6 bases, the J end lost 1 base, and 10 bases lay between the germline ends. The CDR3 is 14 amino acids. CDR1 is MDHEN, CDR2 SYDVKM, per germline. The CDR3 region is CASRITGSGNTIYF. The DNA of the CDR3 is TGTGCCAGCAGAATCACAGGGTCTGGAAACACCATATATTTT. The whole variable domain, filled in from reference TRBV28 and TRBJ1-3, reads DVKVTQSSRYLVKRTGEKVFLECVQDMDHENMFWYRQDPGLGLRLIYFSYDVKMKEKGDIPEGYSVSREKKERFSLILESASTNQTSMYLCASRITGSGNTIYFGEGSWLTVV.

A note on this clone: The junction shows a germline mismatch at one end, possibly a read error. The rearrangement uses TRBV7-9 and TRBJ2-6; possible D gene TRBD2, 6 bases. Germline V gives CDR1 SEHNR, CDR2 FQNEAQ (reference sequence). The CDR3 extends over 19 amino acids. The CDR3 protein is CASSLKGWGVHSGANGLTF. The CDR3 DNA reads as TGTGCCAGCAGCTTAAAGGGCTGGGGGGTTCACTCTGGGGCCAACGGCCTGACTTTC.

The rearrangement links TRBV5-1 to TRBJ1-4; no reliable D call. Trimming took 7 bases from V and 0 from J, leaving 10 bases between them. Per germline, CDR1 SGHRS and CDR2 YFSETQ. The length of the CDR3 is 14 residues. The CDR3 here is CASRGSATNEKLFF. The CDR3 DNA sequence: TGCGCCAGCCGAGGGAGTGCAACTAATGAAAAACTGTTTTTT.